This T cell receptor beta chain was found in a study of technical replicates of blood from a few donors. V lost 5 bases to trimming and J lost 5 bases; unmatched junction nucleotides: 10. Germline CDR1 SGHTA, CDR2 FQGTGA. This CDR3 is 16 amino acids long. Some clones are missing from TCRdb's copy, which holds only in-frame ones; the method was immunoSEQ multiplex PCR. Of about 73,000 clones listed, more than 90% were seen once; the top ten hold 4.7%. This TCR was sampled from a human donor in good health. Some clones in this sample may be carry-over from other donors' samples. The sample comprised PBMCs. The chain couples TRBV7-3 to TRBJ2-1; 9 bases match TRBD2. Here the CDR3 DNA reads TGTGCCAGCAGCATATTAGCGGGGGCACTTGACAATGAGCAGTTCTTC. It yields the protein CASSILAGALDNEQFF.